This T cell receptor beta chain appears in the sequencing data of a study of cytomegalovirus exposure and HLA in healthy donors. Use of 60 Vbeta and 13 Jbeta primers characterized the PCR. Original handling: Some 80 million unique TCR beta chains, some 11 million shared, were counted in a later analysis. Sequenced by immunoSEQ multiplex PCR; TCRdb stores in-frame clones only, minus some. V and J calls and clone size are copied from that table; D and trimming were computed from the DNA. The sample includes 100,000 to 150,000 clones, roughly a tenth of them seen just once. This clone was seen more than once but under ten times. The same CDR3 arises from other DNA sequences in this sample as well. Germline V CDR1 and CDR2: SGDLS, YYNGEE. V lost 7 bases and J lost 0; bases outside the gene matches: 1. The CDR3 runs to 13 residues.

V is TRBV9 and J is TRBJ2-1; 7 bases agree with TRBD2. The TCR sequence derives from a woman under 30 in good health and CMV-seropositive. The sample was PBMCs. The CDR3 bases are TGTGCCAGCTCGGGAGGCTCCTACAATGAGCAGTTCTTC. It encodes CASSGGSYNEQFF.